Included here is one T cell receptor beta chain sequence, with context. Its antigen is currently not known. Base qualities were left out, and no much larger clone turns up one base away. The cohort comprised some 700 healthy bone marrow donors. At the time of sampling, all cohort members were nominally healthy, though unrecorded immune exposures were likely present. The donor tested CMV seronegative and was one of the 352 seronegative cohort members. A peripheral blood sample was collected from each donor, and TCR beta sequencing was performed on peripheral blood mononuclear cells. The Qiagen DNeasy Blood Extraction Kit was used to extract genomic DNA from the blood cell samples. These data are taken from a study of cytomegalovirus exposure and HLA in healthy donors (dated by TCRdb to 2017 to 2019). Study-wide context: According to an earlier analysis of a few hundred of the donors, about 180 million T cells yielded 120 million or so unique TCR beta sequences and 276 Gb of sequence data. A later analysis re-analyzed previously published TCR beta repertoires from approximately 670 donors and added high-resolution HLA genotyping to study TCR occurrence patterns. The study was designed to test whether signatures of past pathogen exposure could be identified by cataloging public T cell receptors. Donor age, sex, ethnicity and CMV serostatus were compiled alongside the repertoire data. HLA typing included class I and class II loci at four-digit resolution. To decide whether each TCR beta V gene segment behaved as functional or pseudogenic, an earlier analysis of some 540 of the donors relied on high-throughput TCR beta sequencing. The study profiled the T cell repertoires of approximately 700 subjects by immunosequencing and related them to cytomegalovirus serostatus. An early release that covered some 630 HLA-typed donors contained approximately 300 gigabases of sequencing data and tens of millions of unique TCR sequences. Among 300 to 450 genotyped donors of the cohort, an average of approximately 250,000 unique TCR beta nucleotide sequences were sequenced per donor, 15% to 20% of them non-productive. Genome-wide SNP genotypes for about 65% of the 666 donors were used in a later genetic analysis, which treated that subset as a discovery cohort. Rather than using new phenotypic data, the later analysis identified candidate immune exposures from TCR beta sequences and from how often those sequences occurred across donors. Because of strong linkage in the cohort, a handful of DR-DQ haplotypes were treated as single units for association and clustering. Of the roughly 410 genotyped donors, approximately 80% were placed in the genetic ancestry cluster associated with self-reported Caucasian donors. High-throughput TCR immunosequencing, statistical association of individual TCRs with disease status, and machine learning were combined to predict cytomegalovirus infection status. Typing coverage differed by locus: A, B, C, DRB1 and DQB1 were typed in roughly 629-640 donors, DQA1 in 500 to 550, DPA1 in 600 to 610, and DPB1 in 472. Every discovery cohort repertoire had been produced on one sequencing platform. A separate validation cohort of over a hundred different subjects was used in addition to the 666-subject first cohort.

CDR1 and CDR2 are drawn from the germline V gene: SNHLY, FYNNEI. From the cysteine through the phenylalanine, the CDR3 covers 15 amino acids. Only the CDR3 DNA is retained, 45 bases long and in frame from the first base. Trimming leaves V shorter by 6 bases and J shorter by 2 bases, with the junction holding 3 bases beyond the gene matches. The library was produced with the immunoSEQ multiplex PCR assay. For the multiplex PCR, a mixture combining 60 forward primers for TCR Vbeta segments and 13 reverse primers for TCR Jbeta segments was used. A multiplex PCR assay on genomic DNA amplified the CDR3 region of rearranged TCR beta genes. Amplified TCR beta libraries were sequenced as 87-base-pair reads on the Illumina HiSeq System. In the original analysis: Across the 670 or so repertoires, a later analysis counted roughly 84 million unique TCR beta chains, roughly 11 million of which were shared by at least two donors. Raw reads were error-corrected and collapsed into unique sequences with a nearest-neighbor algorithm that merged closely related sequences to remove PCR and sequencing errors. To assign V, D and J gene segments, CDR3 sequences were aligned to IMGT reference sequences. For a sequence to be retained, a match of at least six nucleotides was required to both a V gene segment and a J gene segment. Rearrangements were classified as productive when the CDR3 lacked stop codons and remained in frame with V and J, and all other rearrangements were classified as non-productive. Following IMGT convention, CDR3 was defined as the stretch from the second conserved V-encoded cysteine to the conserved J-encoded phenylalanine. The earlier analysis of about 590 of the donors excluded sequences that lacked an unambiguous match to a single V gene segment. In an earlier analysis of a few hundred of the donors, V segments were called functional above 56.7% productive rearrangements and were called segregating when the between-donor standard deviation exceeded 5%. A statistical classification framework was built for diagnosing cytomegalovirus status from the catalog of TCR beta chain sequences. V and J gene assignment, in a later analysis, came from comparing TCR nucleotide sequences with IMGT/GENE-DB human TR gene sequences. A later analysis assigned CDR3 sequences and most-parsimonious VDJ recombination scenarios with the TCRdist pipeline. In a later analysis, every TCR beta chain was defined by the combination of its CDR3 amino acid sequence and its V-gene family, and reads without a unique V-gene family were dropped. As a way to deal with suspected cross-contamination and a sequencing artifact, a later analysis dropped 450 to 600 nucleotide sequences that were highly shared and had low generation probability. In a later analysis, a clonal expansion index was calculated for each public chain from normalized within-repertoire ranks of inferred template counts. In a later analysis, generation probabilities were computed using a VDJ recombination model fitted to out-of-frame rearrangements, and the results were checked against IGoR. Hypergeometric tests were used in a later analysis to score TCR-TCR, TCR-HLA and TCR-CMV co-occurrence, with a repertoire-size bias correction applied to the TCR pairs. In a later analysis, false discovery rates were estimated by permuting HLA or CMV assignments 20 times. In a later analysis, co-occurring TCRs were grouped using DBSCAN, with TCRdist sequence similarity added in when clustering inside HLA-allele-positive subsets. Co-occurrence clustering excluded repertoires with fewer than 30,000 or more than 120,000 public chains, plus five with anomalous nucleotide sharing. TCRdb mirrors the immuneACCESS table, restricted to in-frame sequences. Some clones are absent from its copies; in checked studies, under half trace to an unresolved V gene, and the reason for the others is unknown. The V and J calls and the clone size are those of that table, but D and trimming were determined from the DNA. This sample is represented by some 180,000 clones; roughly 87% of them were singletons. Of the sample, roughly 0.2% is held by the ten largest clones.

The paper as a whole reports these results and caveats: According to a later genetic analysis, donors in an Asian-associated ancestry cluster had fewer N-insertions in productive TCRs than the approximately 700-donor mean. Because counts were too low, some 17 rarely observed V segments, including chromosome 9 orphons, were excluded from the earlier analysis of fewer than 650 of the donors. Specific HLA alleles were associated with 15,000 to 20,000 TCR beta sequences at a false discovery rate of 0.05 in a later analysis. When HLA alleles, especially DR and DQ, strongly co-occurred, TCR associations were difficult to assign to individual alleles. In this cohort, only TCR beta chains were sequenced, and detectable features were limited by the absence of alpha or paired-chain data. Most TCR sequences were observed very rarely across donors, whereas some public TCRs were present in many individuals. A further reported finding was that TCR beta sequences accurately predicted the HLA-A and HLA-B alleles for most subjects in the first cohort. An earlier analysis of around 540 of the donors showed that most TCR beta V segments appeared in productive rearrangements either about 87% or about 30% of the time, which broadly matched IMGT annotations. The presence/absence analyses assumed that sequencing depth was roughly uniform across donors, and that assumption may not be true. Because the 87-base-pair reads could not distinguish some IMGT-functional V segments, including TRBV6-2 and TRBV6-3, those segments were excluded. A later analysis found that TCR association rates varied across HLA loci, with DRB1 alleles showing the most associated TCRs and HLA-C alleles the fewest. It was suggested by the authors that the approach could potentially be generalized to other disease states and immunological phenotypes. A later analysis found that most CMV-associated TCR beta chains appeared HLA-restricted, with HLA associations seemingly driven largely by CMV exposure. In a later genetic analysis, a missense DCLRE1C variant was associated with V-gene and J-gene trimming of TCR beta chains, and the association was replicated in an independent cohort. Cytomegalovirus status was reported to be diagnosed by the classifier with high specificity and sensitivity in both the original and validation cohorts. In a later analysis, HLA-associated TCR beta chains were found to be more clonally expanded and to have lower generation probabilities than equally common non-associated chains. According to a later analysis, parvovirus B19, influenza, CMV and Epstein-Barr virus appeared linked to several top co-occurrence clusters. The study listed 150 to 200 TCR beta chains as associated with cytomegalovirus. Correlated functional status among segregating V segments might be attributable to linkage disequilibrium, but an unknown experimental factor could not be ruled out. Three of the identified cytomegalovirus-associated TCR beta chains were confirmed in vitro to be specific for cytomegalovirus antigens. For the cohort, immune exposure information was limited to CMV serostatus. Because some donors lacked HLA typing at each locus, the association tests relied only on the typed subset. A group of highly shared sequence variants was considered likely to be a technical artifact of the sequencing pipeline.

Sample: PBMCs. The receptor was isolated from a girl under three years old in good health and CMV-seronegative. This chain joins TRBV2 to TRBJ2-3; 12 central nucleotides agree with TRBD2. The DNA sequence reads TGTGCCAGCAGGACTAGCGGGGGCTTCACAGATACGCAGTATTTT. Its amino acids are CASRTSGGFTDTQYF.